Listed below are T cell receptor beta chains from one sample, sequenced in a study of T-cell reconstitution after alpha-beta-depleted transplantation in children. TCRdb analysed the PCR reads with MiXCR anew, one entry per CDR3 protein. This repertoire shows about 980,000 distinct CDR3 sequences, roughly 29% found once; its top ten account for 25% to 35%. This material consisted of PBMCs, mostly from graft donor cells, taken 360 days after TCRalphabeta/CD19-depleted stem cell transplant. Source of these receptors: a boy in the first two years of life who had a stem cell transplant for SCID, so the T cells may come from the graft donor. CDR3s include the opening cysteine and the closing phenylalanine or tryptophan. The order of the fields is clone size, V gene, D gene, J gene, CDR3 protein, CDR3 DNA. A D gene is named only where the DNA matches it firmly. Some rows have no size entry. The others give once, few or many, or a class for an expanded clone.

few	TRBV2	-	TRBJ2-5	CASSVGPEETQYF	TGTGCCAGCAGTGTCGGGCCAGAAGAGACCCAGTACTTC
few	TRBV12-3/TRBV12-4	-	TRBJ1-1	CASSQRTGIMNTEAFF	TGTGCCAGCAGTCAGCGAACAGGGATAATGAACACTGAAGCTTTCTTT
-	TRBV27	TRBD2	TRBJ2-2	CASSPIGLAGGIGELFF	TGTGCCAGCAGTCCAATCGGACTAGCGGGGGGGATCGGGGAGCTGTTTTTT
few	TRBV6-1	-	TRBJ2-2	CASSPGFRRRAGELFF	TGTGCCAGCAGCCCAGGGTTCCGGAGAAGAGCCGGGGAGCTGTTTTTT
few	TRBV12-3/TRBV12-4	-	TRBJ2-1	CASTVRYGEQFF	TGTGCCAGCACCGTGAGGTACGGCGAGCAGTTCTTC
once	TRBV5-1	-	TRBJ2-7	CASSVQGTYEQYF	TGCGCCAGCAGCGTCCAGGGCACCTACGAGCAGTACTTC
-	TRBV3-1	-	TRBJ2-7	CASSPGFGYEQYF	TGTGCCAGCAGCCCCGGGTTCGGATACGAGCAGTACTTC
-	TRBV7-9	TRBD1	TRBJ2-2	CASSDTRTGSNTGELFF	TGTGCCAGCAGCGATACTAGGACAGGCTCGAACACCGGGGAGCTGTTTTTT
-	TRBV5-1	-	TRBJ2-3	CASSPDGTAKDTQYF	TGCGCCAGCAGCCCCGACGGAACCGCGAAAGATACGCAGTATTTT
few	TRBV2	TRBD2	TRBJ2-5	CASRPTSGAYQETQYF	TGTGCCAGCAGGCCGACTAGCGGGGCTTACCAAGAGACCCAGTACTTC
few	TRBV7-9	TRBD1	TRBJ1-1	CASSSLSTGGGLNTEAFF	TGTGCCAGCAGCTCCCTATCGACAGGGGGCGGTTTGAACACTGAAGCTTTCTTT
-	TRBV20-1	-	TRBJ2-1	CSASSPGYRGSYNEQFF	TGCAGTGCTAGCTCTCCCGGGTATAGAGGCTCCTACAATGAGCAGTTCTTC
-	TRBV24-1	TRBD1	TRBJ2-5	CATSDRGDRAQETQYF	TGTGCCACCAGTGATCGAGGGGACAGAGCCCAAGAGACCCAGTACTTC
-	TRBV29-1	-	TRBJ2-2	CSAGQSYTGELFF	TGCAGCGCCGGACAGTCGTACACCGGGGAGCTGTTTTTT
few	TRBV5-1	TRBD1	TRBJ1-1	CASSDYTGEVTEAFF	TGCGCCAGCAGCGACTACACAGGGGAGGTCACTGAAGCTTTCTTT
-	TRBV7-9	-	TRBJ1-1	CASSISKNTEAFF	TGTGCCAGCAGCATCAGTAAGAACACTGAAGCTTTCTTT
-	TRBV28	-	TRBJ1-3	CASTLLGNTIYF	TGTGCCAGCACACTGCTGGGAAACACCATATATTTT
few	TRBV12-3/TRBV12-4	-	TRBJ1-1	CASSPGVGAGMNTEAFF	TGTGCCAGCAGCCCCGGGGTGGGGGCAGGGATGAACACTGAAGCTTTCTTT
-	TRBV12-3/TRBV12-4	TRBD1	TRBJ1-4	CASSDSWDSLNEKLFF	TGTGCCAGCAGTGACAGCTGGGACAGCCTTAATGAAAAACTGTTTTTT
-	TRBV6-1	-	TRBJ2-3	CASSRGWGDTQYF	TGTGCCAGCAGTAGGGGTTGGGGTGATACGCAGTATTTT
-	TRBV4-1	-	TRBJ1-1	CASSQARGQNTEAFF	TGCGCCAGCAGCCAAGCGAGGGGCCAGAACACTGAAGCTTTCTTT
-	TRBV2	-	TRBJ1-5	CASSDTTAEGGIQPQHF	TGTGCCAGCAGCGATACTACCGCGGAAGGGGGGATCCAGCCCCAGCATTTT
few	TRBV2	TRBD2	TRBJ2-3	CASTGGGPTDTQYF	TGTGCCAGCACCGGGGGGGGACCCACAGATACGCAGTATTTT
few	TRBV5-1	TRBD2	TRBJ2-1	CASSPAKTSGGAHEQFF	TGCGCCAGCAGCCCGGCCAAGACTAGCGGGGGGGCTCATGAGCAGTTCTTC
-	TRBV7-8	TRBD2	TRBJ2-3	CASSSRVLAGATDTQYF	TGTGCCAGCAGCTCCAGGGTACTAGCGGGGGCTACAGATACGCAGTATTTT
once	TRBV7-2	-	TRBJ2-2	CASSTIVSGELFF	TGTGCCAGCAGCACTATAGTTAGCGGGGAGCTGTTTTTT
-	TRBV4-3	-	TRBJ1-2	CASSHSQRYGYTF	TGCGCCAGCAGCCACTCACAGCGTTATGGCTACACCTTC
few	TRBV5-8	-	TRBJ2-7	CASSLIWGVEEDYEQYF	TGTGCCAGCAGCCTCATATGGGGAGTTGAAGAGGACTACGAGCAGTACTTC